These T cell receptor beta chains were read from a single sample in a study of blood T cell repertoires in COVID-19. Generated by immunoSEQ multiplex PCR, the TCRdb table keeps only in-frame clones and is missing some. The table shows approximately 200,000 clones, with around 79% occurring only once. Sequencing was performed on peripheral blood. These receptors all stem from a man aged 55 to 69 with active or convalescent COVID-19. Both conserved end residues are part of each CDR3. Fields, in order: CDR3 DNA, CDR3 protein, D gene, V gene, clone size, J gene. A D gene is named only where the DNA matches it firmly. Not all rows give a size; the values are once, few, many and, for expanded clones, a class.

CDR3nt: TGTGCCAGTAGTAGGAACAGGGACGGAGTCTACGAGCAGTACTTC; CDR3aa: CASSRNRDGVYEQYF; d_gene: -; v_gene: TRBV19; abundance: many; j_gene: TRBJ2-7
CDR3nt: TGTGCCAGCTCACCGGCAGGGCTAAGGAATAATTCACCCCTCCACTTT; CDR3aa: CASSPAGLRNNSPLHF; d_gene: -; v_gene: TRBV18; abundance: -; j_gene: TRBJ1-6
CDR3nt: TGTGCCAGCAGTTTGGACAGTTTGAGGGGCTACGAGCAGTACTTC; CDR3aa: CASSLDSLRGYEQYF; d_gene: -; v_gene: TRBV27; abundance: few; j_gene: TRBJ2-7
CDR3nt: TGTGCCAGCAGCCATACATCAAAGTCGGGGGACCTCTATGGCTACACCTTC; CDR3aa: CASSHTSKSGDLYGYTF; d_gene: -; v_gene: TRBV7-2; abundance: -; j_gene: TRBJ1-2
CDR3nt: TGCGCCAGCAGTCCACCGAACAGGGGGATTTACAATGAGCAGTTCTTC; CDR3aa: CASSPPNRGIYNEQFF; d_gene: TRBD1; v_gene: TRBV5-1; abundance: once; j_gene: TRBJ2-1
CDR3nt: TGTGCCAGCAGCTTAGCGGGGGGATGGAACACTGAAGCTTTCTTT; CDR3aa: CASSLAGGWNTEAFF; d_gene: -; v_gene: TRBV7-9; abundance: -; j_gene: TRBJ1-1
CDR3nt: TGTGCCAGCAGCTCAGACGGGACAGGGGGCTGGAATGCGCAGTATTTT; CDR3aa: CASSSDGTGGWNAQYF; d_gene: TRBD1; v_gene: TRBV7-2; abundance: -; j_gene: TRBJ2-3
CDR3nt: TGTGCCAGCTCACCAGGGATAGCGGGTTCCTACAATGAGCAGTTCTTC; CDR3aa: CASSPGIAGSYNEQFF; d_gene: TRBD2; v_gene: TRBV18; abundance: -; j_gene: TRBJ2-1
CDR3nt: TGTGCCAGCAGCCGCAGCGTGGGGCGGCTCACAGATACGCAGTATTTT; CDR3aa: CASSRSVGRLTDTQYF; d_gene: -; v_gene: TRBV7-8; abundance: -; j_gene: TRBJ2-3
CDR3nt: TGTGCCAGCAGCCGTAGCGGGAGGTTTTACAATGAGCAGTTCTTC; CDR3aa: CASSRSGRFYNEQFF; d_gene: TRBD2; v_gene: TRBV28; abundance: -; j_gene: TRBJ2-1
CDR3nt: TGTGCCAGCAGCTTATGGGAGGGGCAGGCCAAAAACATTCAGTACTTC; CDR3aa: CASSLWEGQAKNIQYF; d_gene: TRBD2; v_gene: TRBV7-9; abundance: -; j_gene: TRBJ2-4